This section outlines one TCR beta chain sequence together with its context. Its antigen remains unknown. The donors, all healthy, were Caucasians living in Russia, aged about 6 to 100. Together with a sample-barcoded 5' primer, a J-beta primer mix was included in a second PCR lasting about 7 to 11 cycles. From the 5' RACE reads, TCRdb called clonotypes with MiXCR, one entry per CDR3 protein. This repertoire shows 630,000 or so distinct CDR3 sequences, roughly 30% found once; its top ten account for about a sixth. This entry comes from a study of blood T cells in healthy people across ages. CDR1 and CDR2 (germline): SGHDN, FVKESK. V shed 7 bases and J shed 8 bases, with 17 bases lying between them. This CDR3 has 13 residues. Study-wide points: Diversity of TCR beta per million T cells declined in a roughly linear way with age. When set beside aged donors, long-lived donors presented more naive CD4+ cells and higher diversity.

The TCR comes from an elderly woman in good health. Sequencing input: blood. This chain joins TRBV14 and TRBJ1-1, with unresolved D. For the CDR3, the DNA is TGTGCCAGCAATCTGGCAGGACGCCACGAAGCTTTCTTT. Residues: CASNLAGRHEAFF.